This TCR beta chain stems from a study of metastatic and nonmetastatic thyroid tumors. Study-wide context: Samples came from malignant and benign thyroid patients, and repertoires were compared across blood and tumor or nodule tissue.

Each patient came to thyroid surgery without any prior treatment (of any kind). Overall study findings and caveats: It was reported that TCR beta diversity was significantly higher in malignant thyroid tumors than benign nodules, in blood and tumor.

As regards this clone: Antigen unknown. Given a much more abundant clone one base away, this may be a read error.

J was trimmed by 9 bases and V by 9 bases; bases with no gene match: 14. This CDR3 contains 15 residues. CDR1 and CDR2 (germline): ENHRY, SYGVKD. In the source study's methods: To classify distant metastasis in papillary thyroid cancer, a model was built from CDR3 differences across clinicopathological groups. TCRdb called clones again from the PCR reads with MiXCR. The V and J calls were not made by the authors but by TCRdb's processing. Altogether 25,000 or so clones are present, roughly 26% being singletons, with the ten largest covering more than 5%. The chain employs TRBV10-3 and TRBJ2-2; 9 bases line up with TRBD1. The TCR sequence derives from a female donor with papillary thyroid cancer or a benign thyroid nodule (not recorded which). Some clones in this sample may be carry-over from other donors' samples. Sequenced sample: blood. Here the CDR3 DNA reads TGTGCCATAACTCGGGACAGGGCAACTACCTGGGAGCTGTTTTTT. Translating it yields CAITRDRATTWELFF.